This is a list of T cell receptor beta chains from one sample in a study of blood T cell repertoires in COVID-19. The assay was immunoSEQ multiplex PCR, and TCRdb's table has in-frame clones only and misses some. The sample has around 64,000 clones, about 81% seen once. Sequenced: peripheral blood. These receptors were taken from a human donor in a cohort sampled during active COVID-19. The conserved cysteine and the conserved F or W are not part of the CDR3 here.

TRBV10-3 AINSGTDYGYT
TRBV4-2 ASSQDLVGITGELF
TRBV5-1 ASSPTGGSTDTQY
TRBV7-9 ASSSLGGQGDTEAF
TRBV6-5 ASSYSDRVGEKLF
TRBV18 ASSRLDRGLNTEAF
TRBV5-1 ASSLDRDTDTQY
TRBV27 ASSHRVSEQF
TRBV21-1 ASSNGQGGTYEQY
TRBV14 ASSQDQVYRGHQPQH